The rows below give T cell receptor beta chains drawn from one sample of a study of blood T cell repertoires in COVID-19. Using immunoSEQ multiplex PCR, the repertoire was profiled, and TCRdb retains in-frame clones only, with some absent. The sample holds about 80,000 clones, 87% seen once. The sample taken for sequencing was peripheral blood. These receptor sequences come from a man aged 30 to 45 with acute or convalescent COVID-19. The CDR3 runs from the conserved cysteine through the conserved F or W. D genes are given only for firm matches. Clone size is given for some rows only: seen once, a few or many times, or a class if the clone is expanded.

size	D	V	J	CDR3	DNA
-	TRBD1	TRBV9	TRBJ1-1	CASSVPGTDEAFF	TGTGCCAGCAGCGTCCCCGGGACAGACGAAGCTTTCTTT
-	TRBD2	TRBV9	TRBJ2-3	CASSVLAGFTDTQYF	TGTGCCAGCAGCGTGCTAGCGGGATTCACAGATACGCAGTATTTT
few	TRBD2	TRBV11-2	TRBJ2-3	CASSLVSGNPTDTQYF	TGTGCCAGCAGCTTAGTTAGCGGGAACCCCACAGATACGCAGTATTTT
-	-	TRBV6-1	TRBJ2-5	CASSERGTQYF	TGTGCCAGCAGTGAACGGGGGACCCAGTACTTC
-	TRBD2	TRBV2	TRBJ2-1	CAARPGGLYNEQFF	TGTGCTGCCAGGCCGGGGGGACTTTACAATGAGCAGTTCTTC
-	-	TRBV3-1/TRBV3-2	TRBJ2-1	CASRDRGEQFF	TGTGCCAGCAGGGATAGGGGCGAGCAGTTCTTC
-	-	TRBV12-3/TRBV12-4	TRBJ1-6	CASSRAGSPLHF	TGTGCCAGCAGCCGCGCGGGGTCACCCCTCCACTTT
-	TRBD1	TRBV2	TRBJ2-3	CAGADRGTDTQYF	TGTGCCGGCGCGGACAGGGGCACAGATACGCAGTATTTT
-	-	TRBV5-1	TRBJ1-1	CASTPGSSNTEAFF	TGCGCCAGTACCCCGGGAAGTTCCAACACTGAAGCTTTCTTT
-	-	TRBV19	TRBJ1-5	CASSIVVGGFSNQPQHF	TGTGCCAGTAGTATTGTTGTCGGGGGGTTCAGCAATCAGCCCCAGCATTTT
-	TRBD1	TRBV6-5	TRBJ2-5	CASRPGGEETQYF	TGTGCCAGCAGACCAGGGGGCGAAGAGACCCAGTACTTC
-	-	TRBV28	TRBJ1-4	CASNHRGAAPQDEKLFF	TGTGCCAGCAATCACCGGGGGGCGGCCCCACAAGATGAAAAACTGTTTTTT
-	TRBD2	TRBV9	TRBJ2-5	CASSPGTSIPQETQYF	TGTGCCAGCAGTCCCGGGACTAGCATACCACAAGAGACCCAGTACTTC
-	TRBD1	TRBV4-1	TRBJ1-2	CASSQLPGQGWGYTF	TGCGCCAGCAGCCAACTCCCGGGACAGGGGTGGGGCTACACCTTC
-	-	TRBV5-1	TRBJ2-1	CASSLALAGYNEQFF	TGCGCCAGCAGCTTGGCCCTAGCCGGTTACAATGAGCAGTTCTTC
-	TRBD2	TRBV15	TRBJ2-7	CATRSDLAEERVYEQYF	TGTGCCACCAGAAGCGATCTAGCGGAGGAACGAGTCTACGAGCAGTACTTC